This T cell receptor (beta chain) was sequenced in a study of OX40 agonist ivuxolimab in advanced cancers. This CDR3 has 13 residues. The germline V and J ends were trimmed by 0 bases and 5 bases, with 8 bases remaining between them. Germline V gene lookup returns CDR1 SGHDT and CDR2 YYEEEE. Libraries were prepared by immunoSEQ multiplex PCR; TCRdb keeps only in-frame clonotypes and omits some of them. The table has about 81,000 clones, around 84% seen once. This clone was observed a single time. J is TRBJ2-5 and V is TRBV5-6, with TRBD1 as a possible D gene (5 bases). The sample consisted of CD4+ or CD8+ T cells sorted from blood, taken in a trial of the OX40 agonist ivuxolimab. The clonotype was recovered from an adult with an advanced solid tumor such as melanoma, head and neck, liver or kidney cancer. The CDR3 loop is CASSLEGVETQYF. The CDR3 DNA reads as TGTGCCAGCAGCTTGGAAGGGGTCGAGACCCAGTACTTC.